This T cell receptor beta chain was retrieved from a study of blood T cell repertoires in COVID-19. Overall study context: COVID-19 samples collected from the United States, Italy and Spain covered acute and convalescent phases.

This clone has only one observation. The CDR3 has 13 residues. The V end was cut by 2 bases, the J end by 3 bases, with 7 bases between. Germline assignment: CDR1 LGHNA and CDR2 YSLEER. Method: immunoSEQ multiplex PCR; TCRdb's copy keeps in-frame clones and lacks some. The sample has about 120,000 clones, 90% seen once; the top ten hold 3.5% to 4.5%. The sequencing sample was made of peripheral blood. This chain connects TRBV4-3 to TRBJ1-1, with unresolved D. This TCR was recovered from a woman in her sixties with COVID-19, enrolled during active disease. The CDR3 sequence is CASSQLGDTEAFF. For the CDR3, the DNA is TGCGCCAGCAGCCAACTCGGGGACACTGAAGCTTTCTTT.